This record covers a single TCR beta chain. This clonotype appeared a few times. The antigen this receptor binds is unknown. Per-nucleotide qualities are absent, and no much larger clonotype sits a single base away. The donors were some 39 Caucasian individuals from Russia, aged 6 to 90 years, who were systemically healthy. Each donor gave roughly 9 milliliters of peripheral blood, drawn into EDTA-treated Vacutainer tubes. Ficoll-Paque density-gradient centrifugation was used to isolate PBMCs, with at least 6 million obtained per sample. Trizol reagent was used to extract total RNA from PBMCs, with at least 5 micrograms per sample. Naive CD45RAhigh/CD27high T cell percentages were measured by flow cytometry on a PBMC aliquot from every donor. CDR1 and CDR2, looked up from the germline V gene, are SGHTA and FQGTGA. Its CDR3 holds 15 amino acids, cysteine through phenylalanine. Of the read, only the CDR3 DNA is kept; its 45 bases are in frame from base 1. Cut back by 4 bases and 3 bases, the V and J ends lie 15 bases apart.

The sample is drawn from a study of blood T cells in healthy people across ages (dated by TCRdb to the mid-2010s). Study-level background: In model experiments, roughly one uniquely barcoded TCR beta cDNA molecule per two T cells was captured by template switching. To avoid experimental bias, donors of different ages were distributed randomly across sequencing lanes. The donors were divided into four age groups: young (average about 16 years), middle-aged (roughly 40), aged (about 60) and long-lived (about 79). Using deep sequencing normalized with unique cDNA molecular identifiers, the study measured how TCR beta repertoire diversity changes with age. Two additional independent replicas of 1 million unique cDNA reads from the same blood draw were analyzed for two donors (one aged 18 to 30 and one aged 80 or older). Points the paper makes about the study in general: Observed TCR beta diversity correlated strongly with the percentage of naive T cells measured by flow cytometry. Compared with the aged group, more naive CD4+ T cells, fewer expanded clones and increased TCR diversity were shown by the long-lived group, suggesting age selection. Observed TCR beta diversity per million T cells fell roughly linearly with age, and a significant reduction was already apparent by age approximately 41. Estimates of total diversity from one million sequenced T cells were regarded as lower bounds and underestimates. Bulk unsorted PBMC profiling prevented conclusive comparison of naive and antigen-experienced compartments. Because donor CMV infection status was unknown, age-related changes in expanded clonotypes were potentially confounded.

The protocol used for the library was 5' RACE. A second 7 to 11 cycle PCR used a sample-barcoded 5' primer and a J-beta primer mix. A template-switch 5' adaptor carrying 12 random nucleotides introduced a unique molecular identifier onto each TCR beta cDNA molecule. Each sample yielded at least 2.5 million CDR3-containing paired-end reads. The Mint cDNA synthesis kit, primed by a TRBC-specific oligonucleotide, was used to synthesize first-strand cDNA from all RNA. All cDNA was treated with uracil-DNA glycosylase and then went through a first 18-cycle PCR with the universal primers M1SS and BC2_uni_R. The original methods were these. For normalization, 1 million high-quality reads, each with a distinct molecular identifier, were randomly selected from each sample. Instead of being binned into consensus sequences, reads that shared molecular identifiers were thrown out. MiTCR, set to a Q25 quality threshold and the strictest error-elimination algorithm, was used for CDR3 identification, clonotype clustering and error correction. A nonparametric unseen species model with Euler transformation was used to estimate a lower bound on total TCR beta diversity. TCRdb cleaned the public reads at Q25 with fastp, built clones with MiXCR and kept in-frame beta chains. Entries are consolidated by CDR3 protein sequence, retaining the most common genes and DNA. What appears here as the V and J calls and clone size reflects TCRdb's work, not the paper's. The sample table contains some 1.8 million distinct CDR3 sequences; only one count was recorded for approximately 40% of them. In total, the top ten clones hold roughly 23% of the sample.

The sequence was obtained from a human donor in good health. The chain uses TRBV7-3 and TRBJ1-1; the D segment cannot be called with confidence. The sequencing input was blood. The bases read TGTGCCAGCAGCTCGACAACTGACGGGGACACTGAAGCTTTCTTT. The resulting protein is CASSSTTDGDTEAFF.